These 27 T cell receptor beta chains were sequenced from one sample in a study of blood T cell repertoires in COVID-19. Clones were sequenced by immunoSEQ multiplex PCR, and TCRdb holds only the in-frame ones, with some missing. The sample consists of about 330,000 clones, approximately 86% of them appearing once. The sample comprised peripheral blood. These receptors came from a young man with COVID-19, enrolled during active disease.

The CDR3 DNA sequence: TGTGCCAGCAGACCCCCCCTGAACACCTACGAGCAGTACTTC. This codes for CASRPPLNTYEQYF. The V call is TRBV6-5, the J call TRBJ2-7; D not resolved. Germline CDR1 reads MNHEY; CDR2 reads SVGAGI. Trimming stripped 6 bases from V and 2 bases from J, with 14 bases between. This CDR3 contains 14 residues.

The chain joins TRBV6-5 to TRBJ2-1, with a weak D call TRBD2 (5 bases). The CDR3 is 13 amino acids. Trimming cost V 0 bases and J 12 bases, with 12 bases left between them. Germline CDR1 MNHEY, CDR2 SVGAGI. The DNA of the CDR3 is TGTGCCAGCAGTTACTCGAGGGTCTTTGGGCAGTTCTTC. Encoded protein: CASSYSRVFGQFF.

This clone has a single count. V and J are TRBV15 and TRBJ1-4, with 9 bases fitting TRBD1. The V gene's germline CDR1 is LNHNV and CDR2 YYDKDF (reference sequence). Germline trimming cut 2 bases from V and 0 bases from J; bases unmatched to any gene: 7. The CDR3 runs to 18 residues. This CDR3 reads CATSRYRGRRATNEKLFF. The CDR3 region has the DNA TGTGCCACCAGCAGATACAGGGGGCGCAGGGCAACTAATGAAAAACTGTTTTTT.

The chain combines TRBV6-5 with TRBJ1-3; D is possibly TRBD1 (6 bases). The CDR3 sequence is 13 residues long. Germline CDR1 and CDR2: MNHEY and SVGAGI. V gave up 7 bases and J gave up 0 bases, with 7 bases separating them. The DNA of the CDR3 is TGTGCCAGCAAACAGGGCTCTGGAAACACCATATATTTT. It encodes CASKQGSGNTIYF.

The V and J genes are TRBV7-9 and TRBJ1-4; 7 positions match TRBD1. Germline V gives CDR1 SEHNR, CDR2 FQNEAQ (reference sequence). J gave up 7 bases and V 5 bases, and 7 bases lay outside the gene matches. This CDR3 region has 14 residues. In DNA, the CDR3 is TGTGCCAGCAGCACAGGGGACTCGGCTGAAAAACTGTTTTTT. Protein sequence: CASSTGDSAEKLFF. The whole variable domain, remainder taken from reference TRBV7-9 and TRBJ1-4, is DTGVSQNPRHKITKRGQNVTFRCDPISEHNRLYWYRQTLGQGPEFLTYFQNEAQLEKSRLLSDRFSAERPKGSFSTLEIQRTEQGDSAMYLCASSTGDSAEKLFFGSGTQLSVL.

A few counts support this clone. The chain carries TRBV5-1 and TRBJ1-1; D unresolved. V lost 0 bases and J lost 3, with 9 bases in between. The length of the CDR3 is 14 residues. Germline CDR1 reads SGHRS; CDR2 reads YFSETQ. In nucleotides, the CDR3 is TGCGCCAGCAGCTTGGGGCCAGGCGACACTGAAGCTTTCTTT. This sequence encodes CASSLGPGDTEAFF.

V and J are TRBV6-6 and TRBJ1-3; tentative D call: TRBD1 (6 bases). Germline-derived CDR1 and CDR2 are MNHNY and SVGAGI (reference sequence). The CDR3 runs to 15 residues. Trimming shortened V by 5 bases and J by 0 bases, and 11 bases separated the two germline ends. The CDR3 protein is CASSRTVDSGNTIYF. The CDR3 coding sequence is TGTGCCAGCAGTCGGACAGTCGACTCTGGAAACACCATATATTTT.

This sequence joins TRBV25-1 and TRBJ2-1, with TRBD1 matching 8 bases. Germline-derived CDR1 and CDR2 are MGHDK and SYGVNS. Trimming cost V 6 bases and J 2 bases; bases outside gene matches: 3. This CDR3 is 14 amino acids long. The CDR3 reads CASSQGATYNEQFF. CDR3 bases: TGTGCCAGCAGCCAGGGGGCGACCTACAATGAGCAGTTCTTC.

The J gene is TRBJ2-1, the V gene TRBV19, with 10 bases fitting TRBD2. This CDR3 is built from 15 residues. J was trimmed by 7 bases and V by 5 bases; bases with no gene match: 8. Germline CDR1 and CDR2: LNHDA and SQIVND (reference sequence). The CDR3, as DNA: TGTGCCAGTAGTTCCGGGACTAGCGCGTGGAATGAGCAGTTCTTC. This sequence encodes CASSSGTSAWNEQFF.

The chain carries TRBV7-2 and TRBJ2-1; D is perhaps TRBD1 (6 bases). Trimming cost V 1 base and J 10 bases, with 23 bases left between them. Germline CDR1 SGHTA, CDR2 FQGNSA. The CDR3 covers 17 residues. The CDR3 region is CASSLDGGRGATAEQFF. CDR3 sequence (DNA): TGTGCCAGCAGCTTAGATGGGGGCAGGGGTGCCACCGCGGAGCAGTTCTTC.

The rearrangement uses TRBV28 and TRBJ2-7; D may be TRBD1 (5 bases). Per germline, CDR1 MDHEN and CDR2 SYDVKM. This CDR3 spans 15 amino acids. Trimming shortened V by 3 bases and J by 8 bases, and 20 bases separated the two germline ends. CDR3 nucleotides: TGTGCCAGCAGTTTGTGGTCGTTCAGTCAGGGCAAGCAGTACTTC. It specifies CASSLWSFSQGKQYF.

The V call is TRBV6-5, the J call TRBJ1-1; a weak D match, TRBD1 (5 bases). The germline gives CDR1 MNHEY, CDR2 SVGAGI. This CDR3 is 15 amino acids long. The germline V and J ends were trimmed by 8 bases and 2 bases, with 18 bases remaining between them. CDR3 region: CASGSGTASNTEAFF. CDR3 bases: TGTGCCAGCGGCTCAGGGACTGCCTCCAACACTGAAGCTTTCTTT.

This chain connects TRBV7-8 to TRBJ2-1; TRBD2 matches 7 bases. This CDR3 spans 15 amino acids. After removal of 5 bases from V and 5 bases from J, the junction contained 9 bases not matched to a gene. In germline, CDR1 is SGHVS, CDR2 FQNEAQ. This CDR3 is CASSPGLIRHNEQFF. CDR3 DNA sequence: TGTGCCAGCAGCCCGGGACTAATCCGACACAATGAGCAGTTCTTC.

This chain links TRBV11-2 with TRBJ1-3; D is possibly TRBD1 (5 bases). The V end lost 4 bases, the J end lost 2 bases, and 12 bases lay between the germline ends. Germline V CDR1 and CDR2: SGHAT, FQNNGV. This CDR3 spans 15 amino acids. CDR3 residues: CASSSLTVPGNTIYF. In DNA, the CDR3 is TGTGCCAGCAGCTCCTTGACAGTTCCTGGAAACACCATATATTTT.

The chain is built from TRBV19 and TRBJ2-1; tentatively, D is TRBD2 (5 bases). V was cut by 7 bases and J by 8 bases, with 18 bases left in between. The CDR3 totals 14 residues. Germline loops: CDR1 LNHDA, CDR2 SQIVND (reference sequence). The CDR3 here is CASNLGVGLDEQFF. The CDR3 coding sequence is TGTGCCAGTAACTTGGGAGTGGGCTTAGATGAGCAGTTCTTC. The entire variable domain, with the rest obtained from reference TRBV19 and TRBJ2-1, is as follows: DGGITQSPKYLFRKEGQNVTLSCEQNLNHDAMYWYRQDPGQGLRLIYYSQIVNDFQKGDIAEGYSVSREKKESFPLTVTSAQKNPTAFYLCASNLGVGLDEQFFGPGTRLTVL.

The rearrangement links TRBV30 to TRBJ1-1; tentative D call: TRBD1 (6 bases). Germline CDR1 is GTSNPN and CDR2 is SVGIG (reference sequence). V was pared by 1 base and J by 8 bases, with 11 bases between. The CDR3 extends over 12 amino acids. The CDR3 nucleotides are TGTGCCTGGAGTGACCGCACAGGGGAAGCTTTCTTT. Residues: CAWSDRTGEAFF.

The count of this clone is one. The genes are TRBV11-2 and TRBJ2-4; 7 bases fit TRBD2. Germline-derived CDR1 and CDR2 are SGHAT and FQNNGV. CDR3 length: 14 residues. Losses at the gene ends were 1 base for V and 8 bases for J; bases not matched to a gene: 5. The CDR3 region has the DNA TGTGCCAGCAGCTTAGGGGGGGGGAAGGACATTCAGTACTTC. It yields the protein CASSLGGGKDIQYF.

CDR3 bases: TGCGCCAGCAGTGAGTACAGTATGAACACTGAAGCTTTCTTT. Amino acids: CASSEYSMNTEAFF. The chain carries TRBV10-2 and TRBJ1-1; D is ambiguous. Germline lookup yields CDR1 WSHSY and CDR2 SAAADI. The CDR3 length is 14 residues. V was cut by 1 base and J by 0 bases, with 6 bases left in between.

The V call is TRBV5-4, the J call TRBJ1-1; D remains ambiguous. V lost 6 bases and J 0 bases, leaving 18 bases between the germline ends. From germline, CDR1 is SGHNT and CDR2 YYREEE (reference sequence). The CDR3 extends over 16 amino acids. CDR3 protein: CASTPQSQIMNTEAFF. In DNA, the CDR3 is TGTGCCAGCACCCCACAGAGTCAGATCATGAACACTGAAGCTTTCTTT.

The chain uses TRBV9 and TRBJ2-1; 13 nucleotides align to TRBD2. With 4 bases clipped from V and 10 bases from J, the junction kept 11 bases outside the gene matches. The CDR3 spans 16 residues. The germline V gene encodes CDR1 SGDLS and CDR2 YYNGEE. CDR3 loop: CASSPPGLAGPGEQFF. The CDR3, as DNA: TGTGCCAGCAGCCCACCGGGACTAGCGGGGCCGGGGGAGCAGTTCTTC.

The chain joins TRBV4-3 to TRBJ2-7, with 7 nucleotides matching TRBD1. Germline trimming cut 1 base from V and 0 bases from J; bases unmatched to any gene: 3. CDR3 length equals 15 residues. Per the germline V gene, CDR1 is LGHNA and CDR2 is YSLEER. This chain's CDR3 is CASSQVNRGSYEQYF. As DNA, the CDR3 is TGCGCCAGCAGCCAAGTAAACAGGGGCTCCTACGAGCAGTACTTC.

J is TRBJ1-3 and V is TRBV18; D perhaps matches TRBD1 (6 bases). CDR3 length: 17 amino acids. Germline CDR1 KGHSH, CDR2 LQKENI. With 3 bases removed from V and 2 bases from J, the gap between germline ends came to 17 bases. The CDR3 reads CASSPPGHSRAGNTIYF. Here the CDR3 DNA reads TGTGCCAGCTCACCTCCGGGACACTCAAGGGCTGGAAACACCATATATTTT.

This chain connects TRBV7-2 to TRBJ1-2; tentatively, D is TRBD1 (6 bases). The CDR3 covers 15 residues. Germline values: CDR1 SGHTA, CDR2 FQGNSA. Trimming took off 1 base at V and 1 base at J, with 10 bases between the two ends. CDR3 loop: CASSLDGRGNYGYTF. CDR3 DNA: TGTGCCAGCAGCTTAGACGGCAGGGGTAACTATGGCTACACCTTC.

The rearrangement joins TRBV7-2 to TRBJ2-7, with TRBD2 as a possible D gene (5 bases). The V end was cut by 3 bases, the J end by 3 bases, with 12 bases between. In germline, CDR1 is SGHTA, CDR2 FQGNSA. The CDR3 covers 14 residues. CDR3 residues: CASSFGFGIYEQYF. The CDR3 coding sequence is TGTGCCAGCAGCTTTGGTTTCGGGATCTACGAGCAGTACTTC.

This clone was observed once. The CDR3 DNA is TGCGCCAGCAGCCGCGGGACGCCGGCGGATGAGCAGTTCTTC. Translation: CASSRGTPADEQFF. This rearrangement joins TRBV5-1 to TRBJ2-1, with TRBD2 as a possible D gene (6 bases). V lost 4 bases and J lost 8, with 16 bases in between. Germline V gene data show CDR1 as SGHRS and CDR2 as YFSETQ. CDR3 length: 14 residues. The variable domain in full, with the rest retrieved from reference TRBV5-1 and TRBJ2-1, is KAGVTQTPRYLIKTRGQQVTLSCSPISGHRSVSWYQQTPGQGLQFLFEYFSETQRNKGNFPGRFSGRQFSNSRSEMNVSTLELGDSALYLCASSRGTPADEQFFGPGTRLTVL.

The chain links TRBV7-2 to TRBJ2-3; TRBD2 aligns across 8 bases. The V gene end was trimmed by 4 bases and the J gene end by 7 bases; junction bases not matched to a gene: 10. From germline, CDR1 is SGHTA and CDR2 FQGNSA. The CDR3 is 15 amino acids. CDR3 bases: TGTGCCAGCAGCTCCCCCGGGGGGGCCGGGAATACGCAGTATTTT. It codes for CASSSPGGAGNTQYF.

The V call is TRBV10-3, the J call TRBJ2-2; D gene uncertain. Germline-derived CDR1 and CDR2 are ENHRY and SYGVKD. The CDR3 runs to 16 residues. V was trimmed by 0 bases and J by 7 bases, leaving 15 bases between them. The DNA of the CDR3 is TGTGCCATCAGTGAGTCGATCCCGGCGGTAGGCGGGGAGCTGTTTTTT. Translated: CAISESIPAVGGELFF.